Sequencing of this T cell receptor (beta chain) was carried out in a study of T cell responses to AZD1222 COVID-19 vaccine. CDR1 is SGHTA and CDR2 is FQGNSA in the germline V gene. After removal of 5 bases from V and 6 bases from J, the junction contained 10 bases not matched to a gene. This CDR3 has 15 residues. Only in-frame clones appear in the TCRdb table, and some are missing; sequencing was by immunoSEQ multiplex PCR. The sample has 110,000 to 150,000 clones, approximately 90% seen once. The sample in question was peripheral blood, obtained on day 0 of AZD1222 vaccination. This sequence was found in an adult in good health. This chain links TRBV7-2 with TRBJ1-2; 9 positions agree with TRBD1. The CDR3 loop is CASSVQQGAGNGYTF. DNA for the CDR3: TGTGCCAGCAGCGTACAACAGGGGGCAGGCAATGGCTACACCTTC.